The subject of this entry is one T cell receptor (beta chain). Its antigen is undetermined. These data are taken from a study of human thymus T cells. General study findings and limits: Repertoires sampled from thymus and blood appeared biased in V and J gene usage. Unrelated individuals were reported by related research to share highly overlapping thymic repertoires.

The protocol was immunoSEQ multiplex PCR, while the TCRdb copy is restricted to in-frame clones and leaves out a portion. The data hold roughly 120,000 clones, with around 94% observed a single time. Corrective heart surgery yielded the resections from which the thymus tissue came. Having corrective surgery for congenital heart defects, healthy Finnish infants were the ones who donated. V lost 4 bases and J lost 2, with 16 bases in between. Germline V gene data show CDR1 as MNHEY and CDR2 as SVGAGI. The CDR3 is 16 amino acids. V and J are TRBV6-5 and TRBJ2-3; the D gene is possibly TRBD1 (5 bases). The sequence derives from a boy younger than two with a congenital heart defect but otherwise immunologically healthy. Material: thymus tissue. CDR3 DNA: TGTGCCAGCAGTTCCCAGACAGACTTGGACACAGATACGCAGTATTTT. Amino acid sequence: CASSSQTDLDTDTQYF.